Each of the 8 T cell receptor beta chains below was sequenced from the same sample in a study of beta chain bispecific antibodies for T cell cancers. Study results and limitations: In these mixed samples, most targeted TRBV reads derived from the leukemia cell line.

TCRdb reanalysed the 5' RACE reads using MiXCR and keeps one entry per CDR3 protein. Altogether 15,000 to 20,000 distinct CDR3 sequences are present, around 2.1% being singletons, with the ten largest covering about 7.1%. Their antigens are not known. Expansion lasted 3 days, with either anti-CD3 antibody OKT3 or CD3/CD28 beads. The sample taken for sequencing was healthy donor T cells cultured with leukemia cells. The source is a human donor in good health. Some clones in this sample may be carry-over from other donors' samples.

Note on this clonotype: Since a much larger clone is just one base distant, this may be a read error. V and J are TRBV3-1 and TRBJ2-1; 8 bases are a match to TRBD2. J lost 0 bases, V lost 2 bases, and 6 bases had no gene match. There are 17 residues in the CDR3. Germline CDR1 LGHDT, CDR2 YNNKEL (reference sequence). CDR3 protein: CASSQNVAGSSYNEQFF. The CDR3 DNA follows: TGTGCCAGCAGCCAAAATGTAGCGGGAAGCTCCTACAATGAGCAGTTCTTC.

Within the sample, this clonotype is medium-sized. The V call is TRBV7-6, the J call TRBJ2-7, with 7 bases that match TRBD1. CDR1 and CDR2 from the germline V gene are SGHVS and FNYEAQ. This CDR3 comprises 14 residues. The junction had 8 bases not matched to a gene; V was cut back by 6 bases and J by 3 bases. CDR3: CASSSQGEYYEQYF. The CDR3 bases are TGTGCCAGCAGTTCCCAGGGGGAATACTACGAGCAGTACTTC.

This clonotype was picked up many times. The chain uses TRBV7-3 and TRBJ2-3, with 7 bases aligning to TRBD1. Germline loops: CDR1 SGHTA, CDR2 FQGTGA. The CDR3 is made up of 15 amino acids. V was clipped by 5 bases and J by 0 bases; unmatched bases: 5. CDR3 DNA sequence: TGTGCCAGCAGCCCAGAGGGACAGAGCACAGATACGCAGTATTTT. This gives the protein CASSPEGQSTDTQYF.

This clonotype was observed many times. The V and J genes are TRBV11-3 and TRBJ2-2; 12 positions agree with TRBD2. V lost 5 bases to trimming and J lost 4 bases; unmatched junction nucleotides: 5. This CDR3 region has 16 residues. Germline loops: CDR1 SGHNT, CDR2 YENEEA. This CDR3 reads CASSPRTSGVTGELFF. CDR3 DNA sequence: TGTGCCAGCAGCCCCAGGACTAGCGGGGTCACCGGGGAGCTGTTTTTT. The complete variable domain, with remaining parts taken from reference TRBV11-3 and TRBJ2-2, reads EAGVVQSPRYKIIEKKQPVAFWCNPISGHNTLYWYLQNLGQGPELLIRYENEEAVDDSQLPKDRFSAERLKGVDSTLKIQPAELGDSAVYLCASSPRTSGVTGELFFGEGSRLTVL.

This clonotype has more than one count but fewer than ten. The chain couples TRBV6-5 to TRBJ1-5; perhaps TRBD1 as D (5 bases). CDR1 MNHEY and CDR2 SVGAGI come from the germline V gene. The V gene lost 5 bases and the J gene lost 0 bases, with 14 bases spanning the gap. CDR3 size: 16 residues. The CDR3 nucleotides are TGTGCCAGCAGTACATCAGGGTTACCTAGCAATCAGCCCCAGCATTTT. Translation gives CASSTSGLPSNQPQHF.

This clonotype is labeled medium-sized. The V call is TRBV7-2, the J call TRBJ2-7, with D maybe TRBD1 (7 bases). Per germline, CDR1 SGHTA and CDR2 FQGNSA. V was clipped by 3 bases and J by 2 bases, with 11 bases between them. The CDR3 is 14 residues long. The CDR3: CASSLRDRTYEQYF. CDR3 DNA sequence: TGTGCCAGCAGCTTGCGGGACAGAACCTACGAGCAGTACTTC.

This clonotype has ten or more counts. V is TRBV18 and J is TRBJ1-1; D remains unclear. Germline values: CDR1 KGHSH, CDR2 LQKENI. This CDR3 comprises 17 residues. With 3 bases removed from V and 0 bases from J, the gap between germline ends came to 17 bases. Here the CDR3 DNA reads TGTGCCAGCTCACCGAACCTGACACCACCCATGAACACTGAAGCTTTCTTT. Translation: CASSPNLTPPMNTEAFF.

In this sample, this clonotype turned up many times. The V gene is TRBV7-3, the J gene TRBJ2-5, with D perhaps matching TRBD1 or TRBD2 (5 bases each). CDR3 length: 14 amino acids. Between the trimmed V and J ends, which lost 0 bases and 2 bases, there was a span of 7 bases. CDR1 is SGHTA, CDR2 FQGTGA, per germline. The CDR3 loop reads CASSLTGDQETQYF. The DNA for the CDR3 is TGTGCCAGCAGCTTAACGGGGGATCAAGAGACCCAGTACTTC.